A selection of T cell receptor beta chains follows, all from one sample in a study of OX40 agonist ivuxolimab in advanced cancers. Generated by immunoSEQ multiplex PCR, the TCRdb table keeps only in-frame clones and is missing some. The sample gives fewer than 55,000 clones, 80% to 90% of which show up once; over 1.5% is in the top ten. This specimen consisted of CD4+ or CD8+ T cells sorted from blood, obtained in a trial of the OX40 agonist ivuxolimab. These receptor sequences come from an adult with an advanced solid tumor such as melanoma, head and neck, liver or kidney cancer. Both conserved end residues are part of each CDR3. Each record gives: D gene, V gene, J gene, clone size, CDR3 DNA, CDR3 protein. A D gene is named only where the DNA matches it firmly. Clone size is not always given. Where it is, it says once, few, many or a class for expanded clones.

NA	TRBV15	TRBJ1-4	NA	TGTGCCACCAGCAGAGTGGGCACCCCAAGGAGTAATGAAAAACTGTTTTTT	CATSRVGTPRSNEKLFF
NA	TRBV15	TRBJ1-5	NA	TGTGCCACCAGCAGAGCGTTTGAGGCAGGGAGGAAGCCCCAGCATTTT	CATSRAFEAGRKPQHF
NA	TRBV4-1	TRBJ1-3	NA	TGCGCCAGCAGCCAAACTCCCCTCTCTGGAAACACCATATATTTT	CASSQTPLSGNTIYF
TRBD2	TRBV5-1	TRBJ2-1	once	TGCGCCAGCAGCTCCACTGCTAGCGGCGAGCAGTTCTTC	CASSSTASGEQFF
TRBD2	TRBV18	TRBJ2-1	NA	TGTGCCAGCGCCAGCGGCGGGAGAGGCGTCAATGAGCAGTTCTTC	CASASGGRGVNEQFF
TRBD2	TRBV6-5	TRBJ2-1	NA	TGTGCCAGCCAACTAGCGGGAGGGCAGGGTGAGCAGTTCTTC	CASQLAGGQGEQFF
TRBD2	TRBV5-4	TRBJ2-2	NA	TGTGCCAGCAGACTAGCGGGAGGAAACACCGGGGAGCTGTTTTTT	CASRLAGGNTGELFF
NA	TRBV9	TRBJ2-1	NA	TGTGCCAGCAGCGTAGGAAGCGCCAGGGGTAGTGAGCAGTTCTTC	CASSVGSARGSEQFF
TRBD2	TRBV5-1	TRBJ2-1	NA	TGCGCCAGCAGCTTGACTAGCGGGGTGGGATTAAGCTCCTACAATGAGCAGTTCTTC	CASSLTSGVGLSSYNEQFF
NA	TRBV5-1	TRBJ1-4	NA	TGCGCCAGCAGCTTCGGGCAGGGTGATGAAAAACTGTTTTTT	CASSFGQGDEKLFF
NA	TRBV5-1	TRBJ1-1	NA	TGCGCCAGCAGCCCTGAAGGGGTGAACACTGAAGCTTTCTTT	CASSPEGVNTEAFF
NA	TRBV20-1	TRBJ2-1	NA	TGCAGTACCATTCGCAGGGAAAAGCAGTTCTTC	CSTIRREKQFF
NA	TRBV11-3	TRBJ2-5	NA	TGTGCCAGCAGCTTAGGGGGTCAAGAGACCCAGTACTTC	CASSLGGQETQYF
NA	TRBV28	TRBJ1-5	NA	TGTGCCAGCAGTACCCCCGGGTCTCGAAAGAGCAATCAGCCCCAGCATTTT	CASSTPGSRKSNQPQHF
NA	TRBV5-5	TRBJ1-6	NA	TGTGCCAGCAGCTTGGAGGGGCACACGAATTCACCCCTCCACTTT	CASSLEGHTNSPLHF
NA	TRBV28	TRBJ1-1	NA	TGTGCCAGCAGTGGCACTGAAGCTTTCTTT	CASSGTEAFF
TRBD2	TRBV7-9	TRBJ2-4	NA	TGTGCCAGCAGCTTAGCGCTGGGACTAGCGGACATTCAGTACTTC	CASSLALGLADIQYF
TRBD2	TRBV2	TRBJ2-7	NA	TGTGCCAGCAGTGCACCCGGGACTAGCGGCTCCTACGAGCAGTACTTC	CASSAPGTSGSYEQYF
NA	TRBV7-9	TRBJ2-2	NA	TGTGCCAGCAGCCGGGACCCCCGGGTGAACATCGGGGAGCTGTTTTTT	CASSRDPRVNIGELFF
NA	TRBV28	TRBJ1-2	NA	TGTGCCTTAAAAAGCGGGGGCGCGGTATATGGCTACACCTTC	CALKSGGAVYGYTF
NA	TRBV6-1	TRBJ1-5	NA	TGTGCCAGCAGTGAAACCTACCATAGCAATCAGCCCCAGCATTTT	CASSETYHSNQPQHF
TRBD2	TRBV7-9	TRBJ2-1	NA	TGTGCCAGCAGCTTAAGCGGGACCGTGGATGAGCAGTTCTTC	CASSLSGTVDEQFF
NA	TRBV5-1	TRBJ2-3	NA	TGCGCCAGCAGCACCCTTAGGATCACAGATACGCAGTATTTT	CASSTLRITDTQYF
NA	TRBV7-9	TRBJ2-2	NA	TGTGCCAGCAGCTCCCAGGCCGGGGAGCTGTTTTTT	CASSSQAGELFF
TRBD1	TRBV28	TRBJ2-3	NA	TGTGCCAGCAGTTTTGGGACAGGGCAGGGCACAGATACGCAGTATTTT	CASSFGTGQGTDTQYF
NA	TRBV7-9	TRBJ2-3	NA	TGTGCCAGCAGCCGCCCCAGCGGAGCCACAGATACGCAGTATTTT	CASSRPSGATDTQYF
TRBD2	TRBV7-2	TRBJ2-1	NA	TGTGCCAGCAGCTCCCAAGGGAGCGGGAACTTCCTTGAGCAGTTCTTC	CASSSQGSGNFLEQFF
TRBD1	TRBV19	TRBJ2-7	NA	TGTGCCAGCTCACAGGGGCGGTCCGAGCAGTACTTC	CASSQGRSEQYF
NA	TRBV5-4	TRBJ1-2	NA	TGTGCCAGCAGCTTGTCCGGGGGCGGTGGCTACACCTTC	CASSLSGGGGYTF
NA	TRBV7-8	TRBJ2-7	NA	TGTGCCAGCAGCCACCGGGACAACTCCTACGAGCAGTACTTC	CASSHRDNSYEQYF
NA	TRBV29-1	TRBJ1-1	once	TGCAGCGTTGAAGACGGGGGGAACACTGAAGCTTTCTTT	CSVEDGGNTEAFF
NA	TRBV28	TRBJ2-1	once	TGTGCCAGCAGTGGTGGATCCTACAATGAGCAGTTCTTC	CASSGGSYNEQFF
NA	TRBV28	TRBJ2-7	NA	TGTGCCAGCAATCTCGCTGGCTACGAGCAGTACTTC	CASNLAGYEQYF
TRBD1	TRBV15	TRBJ2-2	NA	TGTGCCACCAGCAGCTATGGACAGGGGAACACCGGGGAGCTGTTTTTT	CATSSYGQGNTGELFF
NA	TRBV30	TRBJ1-1	few	TGTGCCTGGAGTGTACAGAGCGAAGCTTTCTTT	CAWSVQSEAFF
NA	TRBV6-1	TRBJ2-2	NA	TGTGCCAGCAGTAAAGGAGGTACAGGGCGTCACACCGGGGAGCTGTTTTTT	CASSKGGTGRHTGELFF
NA	TRBV7-8	TRBJ2-7	once	TGTGCCAGCAGCTCGCGCCAGGGGCTCGGCGACGAGCAGTACTTC	CASSSRQGLGDEQYF
TRBD2	TRBV7-2	TRBJ2-1	NA	TGTGCCAGCAGCATTGGCGTAGCGGGAGGTTCCTACAATGAGCAGTTCTTC	CASSIGVAGGSYNEQFF
NA	TRBV19	TRBJ2-6	NA	TGTGCCAGTAGTATCCGGCGGGCCTCCTCTGGGGCCAACGTCCTGACTTTC	CASSIRRASSGANVLTF
NA	TRBV5-5	TRBJ1-2	NA	TGTGCCAGCAGCTTAGGATTAGGAAACTATGGCTACACCTTC	CASSLGLGNYGYTF
NA	TRBV4-3	TRBJ2-5	few	TGCGCCAGCAGCCATAGGCGGGGAGAGACCCAGTACTTC	CASSHRRGETQYF
NA	TRBV28	TRBJ1-4	NA	TGTGCCAGCAGTAGCGGGACAGAAAAACTGTTTTTT	CASSSGTEKLFF
NA	TRBV6-6	TRBJ2-1	few	TGTGCCAGCAGTCGTAGCGGTACCTACAATGAGCAGTTCTTC	CASSRSGTYNEQFF
NA	TRBV19	TRBJ1-1	NA	TGTGCCAGTAGTGGGAGGGCGAACACTGAAGCTTTCTTT	CASSGRANTEAFF
NA	TRBV30	TRBJ1-5	NA	TGTGCCTGGAGCTCCGGGGTGGGCAATCAGCCCCAGCATTTT	CAWSSGVGNQPQHF
NA	TRBV10-3	TRBJ1-1	NA	TGTGCCATCAGGGGATTTGGTGAGGGTGCGACTGAAGCTTTCTTT	CAIRGFGEGATEAFF
NA	TRBV2	TRBJ1-5	NA	TGTGCCAGCAGTGAAGCTGAAAGAAGCAATCAGCCCCAGCATTTT	CASSEAERSNQPQHF
NA	TRBV18	TRBJ1-3	NA	TGTGCCAGCTCAAATAGGGATGCCCACTACTCTGGAAACACCATATATTTT	CASSNRDAHYSGNTIYF
NA	TRBV28	TRBJ1-2	once	TGTGCCAGCGTCGGGGTGGGCTATGGCTACACCTTC	CASVGVGYGYTF